Shown below are 2 T cell receptor beta chains from a single sample sequenced in a study of T cell repertoires in cytomegalovirus infection. Via MiXCR, TCRdb re-called the reads, giving one row per CDR3 protein. The table shows about 400,000 distinct CDR3 sequences, with 18% occurring only once. Sequencing was carried out using PBMCs. Receptors originate from a human donor in good health (CMV status not recorded). Some clones in this sample may be carry-over from other donors' samples.

This clonotype was observed at least ten times. The V call is TRBV7-2, the J call TRBJ2-3, with 9 bases identical to TRBD2. This CDR3 region has 14 residues. CDR1 and CDR2 from the germline V gene are SGHTA and FQGNSA. Unmatched junction bases numbered 5, after V lost 8 bases and J lost 2 bases. The CDR3 loop is CASCAGGNTDTQYF. The CDR3 DNA reads as TGTGCCAGCTGTGCGGGAGGGAACACAGATACGCAGTATTTT. Full variable domain (rest looked up from reference TRBV7-2 and TRBJ2-3): GAGVSQSPSNKVTEKGKDVELRCDPISGHTALYWYRQSLGQGLEFLIYFQGNSAPDKSGLPSDRFSAERTGGSVSTLTIQRTQQEDSAVYLCASCAGGNTDTQYFGPGTRLTVL.

As for this clonotype: Mismatch with germline at one junction end may stem from a read error. The chain employs TRBV7-3 and TRBJ2-2; D is perhaps TRBD2 (6 bases). CDR3 size: 12 residues. Germline V lookup: CDR1 SGHTA, CDR2 FQGTGA. DNA of the CDR3: TGTGCCAGCAGCTTTCCTGGCGGGGTGCTGTTTTTT. Its translation is CASSFPGGVLFF.